This entry lists 4 T cell receptor beta chains sequenced from one sample in a study of shared clonotypes between healthy human individuals. Profiling relied on immunoSEQ multiplex PCR, and the TCRdb table lists in-frame clones only, not all of them. This table holds about 1 million clones, more than 65% found once. The sequenced sample consisted of memory CD4+ T cells sorted from blood. Subset defined: CD45RA-negative fraction. Every receptor here comes from a man between 18 and 29 years old in good health.

The chain carries TRBV10-3 and TRBJ2-2; 9 positions match TRBD2. The germline gives CDR1 ENHRY, CDR2 SYGVKD. The trim removed 6 bases at V and 2 bases at J, leaving 1 base unmatched. The CDR3 loop spans 14 amino acids. The CDR3 region has the DNA TGTGCCATCAGGACTAGCGGCAACACCGGGGAGCTGTTTTTT. Amino acids: CAIRTSGNTGELFF.

This clone was found once. The chain has TRBV11-2 and TRBJ1-2, with D possibly being TRBD1 (5 bases). V lost 1 base and J lost 5, with 17 bases in between. Germline CDR1 and CDR2: SGHAT and FQNNGV. The length of the CDR3 is 16 residues. CDR3 sequence (DNA): TGTGCCAGCAGCTTAGCCGGGACCCCTAAAAGTTATGGCTACACCTTC. Protein product: CASSLAGTPKSYGYTF.

The chain links TRBV6-6 to TRBJ1-1; 8 positions agree with TRBD1. In germline, CDR1 is MNHNY, CDR2 SVGAGI (reference sequence). The trim removed 4 bases at V and 0 bases at J, leaving 7 bases unmatched. CDR3 length: 16 residues. Here the CDR3 DNA reads TGTGCCAGCAGTTTAACAGGGGGTGCCATGAACACTGAAGCTTTCTTT. Translated: CASSLTGGAMNTEAFF.

Notes on this clone: Other DNA sequences of this sample code for an identical CDR3. V gene TRBV5-1 combines with J gene TRBJ1-5; the D gene is possibly TRBD1 (5 bases). The CDR3 runs to 14 residues. Germline V gives CDR1 SGHRS, CDR2 YFSETQ. Trimming shortened V by 4 bases and J by 2 bases, and 10 bases separated the two germline ends. The CDR3 reads CASSPGQGNQPQHF. The CDR3 bases are TGCGCCAGCAGCCCCGGACAAGGCAATCAGCCCCAGCATTTT.